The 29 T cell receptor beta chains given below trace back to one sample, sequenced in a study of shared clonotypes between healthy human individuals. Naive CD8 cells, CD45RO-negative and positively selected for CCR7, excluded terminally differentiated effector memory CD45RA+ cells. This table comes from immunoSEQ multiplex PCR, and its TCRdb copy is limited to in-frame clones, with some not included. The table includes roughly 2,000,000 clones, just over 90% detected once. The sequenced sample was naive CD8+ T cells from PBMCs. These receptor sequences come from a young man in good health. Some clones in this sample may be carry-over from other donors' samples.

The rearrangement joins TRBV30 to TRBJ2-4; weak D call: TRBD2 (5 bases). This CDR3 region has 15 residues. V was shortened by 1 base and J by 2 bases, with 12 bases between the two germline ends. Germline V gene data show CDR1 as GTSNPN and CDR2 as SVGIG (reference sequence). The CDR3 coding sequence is TGTGCCTGGAGTGGTTACAGCGGAACCAAAAACATTCAGTACTTC. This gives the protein CAWSGYSGTKNIQYF. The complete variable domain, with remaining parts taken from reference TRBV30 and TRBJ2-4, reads SQTIHQWPATLVQPVGSPLSLECTVEGTSNPNLYWYRQAAGRGLQLLFYSVGIGQISSEVPQNLSASRPQDRQFILSSKKLLLSDSGFYLCAWSGYSGTKNIQYFGAGTRLSVL.

CDR3 in amino acids: CSVDLRYNEQFF. The DNA of the CDR3 is TGCAGCGTTGATCTCAGATACAATGAGCAGTTCTTC. The chain recombines TRBV29-1 with TRBJ2-1; D uncertain. Germline loops: CDR1 SQVTM, CDR2 ANQGSEA. The CDR3 extends over 12 amino acids. V was trimmed by 3 bases and J by 4 bases, leaving 7 bases between them.

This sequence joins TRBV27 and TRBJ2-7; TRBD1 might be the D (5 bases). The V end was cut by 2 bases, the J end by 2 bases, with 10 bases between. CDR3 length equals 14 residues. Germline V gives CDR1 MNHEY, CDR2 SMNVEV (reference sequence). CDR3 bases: TGTGCCAGCAGTTTAGTAGGGGCCCCCTACGAGCAGTACTTC. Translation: CASSLVGAPYEQYF.

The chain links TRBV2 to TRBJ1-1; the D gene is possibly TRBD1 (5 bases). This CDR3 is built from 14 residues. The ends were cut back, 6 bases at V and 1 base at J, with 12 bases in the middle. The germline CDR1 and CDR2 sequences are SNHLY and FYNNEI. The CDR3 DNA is TGTGCCAGCAGGGGACTGCCCAGGAACACTGAAGCTTTCTTT. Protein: CASRGLPRNTEAFF.

The CDR3 region has the DNA TGTGCCAGCAGCTTAGAATTAGGGACTTACAATGAGCAGTTCTTC. Its translation is CASSLELGTYNEQFF. The genes are TRBV7-9 and TRBJ2-1, with D perhaps matching TRBD2 (6 bases). The V and J ends lost 1 base and 4 bases respectively, with 11 bases between them. The CDR3 is 15 amino acids. The germline V gene has CDR1 SEHNR and CDR2 FQNEAQ (reference sequence).

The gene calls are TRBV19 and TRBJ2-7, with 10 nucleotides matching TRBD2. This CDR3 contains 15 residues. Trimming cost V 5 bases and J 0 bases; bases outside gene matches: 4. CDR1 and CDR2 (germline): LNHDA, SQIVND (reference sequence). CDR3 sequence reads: CASSRLAGSSYEQYF. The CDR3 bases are TGTGCCAGTAGTCGACTAGCGGGTTCCTCCTACGAGCAGTACTTC.

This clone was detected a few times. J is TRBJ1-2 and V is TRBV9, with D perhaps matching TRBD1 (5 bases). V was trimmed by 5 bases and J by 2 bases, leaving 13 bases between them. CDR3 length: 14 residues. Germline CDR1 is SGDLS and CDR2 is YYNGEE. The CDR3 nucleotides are TGTGCCAGCAGTCGTCTCGGGGCCAACTATGGCTACACCTTC. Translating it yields CASSRLGANYGYTF. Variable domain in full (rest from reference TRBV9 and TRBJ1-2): DSGVTQTPKHLITATGQRVTLRCSPRSGDLSVYWYQQSLDQGLQFLIQYYNGEERAKGNILERFSAQQFPDLHSELNLSSLELGDSALYFCASSRLGANYGYTFGSGTRLTVV.

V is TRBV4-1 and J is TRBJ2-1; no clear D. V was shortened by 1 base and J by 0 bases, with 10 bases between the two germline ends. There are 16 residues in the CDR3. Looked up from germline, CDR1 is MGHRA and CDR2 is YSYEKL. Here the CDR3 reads CASSQVPPSSYNEQFF. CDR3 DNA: TGCGCCAGCAGCCAAGTCCCTCCGAGCTCCTACAATGAGCAGTTCTTC.

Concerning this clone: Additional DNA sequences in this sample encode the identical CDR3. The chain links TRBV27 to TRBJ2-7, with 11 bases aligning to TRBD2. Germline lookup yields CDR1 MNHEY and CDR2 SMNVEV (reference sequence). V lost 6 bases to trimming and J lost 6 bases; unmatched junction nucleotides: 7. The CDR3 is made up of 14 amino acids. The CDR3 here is CASRLAGGPGEQYF. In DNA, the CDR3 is TGTGCCAGCAGGTTAGCGGGAGGGCCGGGCGAGCAGTACTTC.

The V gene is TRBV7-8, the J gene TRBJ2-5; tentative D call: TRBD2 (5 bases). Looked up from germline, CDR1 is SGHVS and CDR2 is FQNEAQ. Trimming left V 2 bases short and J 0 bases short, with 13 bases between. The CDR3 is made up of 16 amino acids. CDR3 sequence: CASSLITGEYQETQYF. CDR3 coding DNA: TGTGCCAGCAGCTTAATCACCGGGGAGTACCAAGAGACCCAGTACTTC. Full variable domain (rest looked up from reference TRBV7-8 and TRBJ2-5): GAGVSQSPRYKVAKRGQDVALRCDPISGHVSLFWYQQALGQGPEFLTYFQNEAQLDKSGLPSDRFFAERPEGSVSTLKIQRTQQEDSAVYLCASSLITGEYQETQYFGPGTRLLVL.

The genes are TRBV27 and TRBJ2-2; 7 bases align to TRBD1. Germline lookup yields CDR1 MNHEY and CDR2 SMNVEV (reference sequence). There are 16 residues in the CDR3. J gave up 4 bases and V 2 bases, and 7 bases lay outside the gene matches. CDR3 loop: CASSLGPGGSTGELFF. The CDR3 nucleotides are TGTGCCAGCAGTTTAGGGCCAGGGGGAAGCACCGGGGAGCTGTTTTTT.

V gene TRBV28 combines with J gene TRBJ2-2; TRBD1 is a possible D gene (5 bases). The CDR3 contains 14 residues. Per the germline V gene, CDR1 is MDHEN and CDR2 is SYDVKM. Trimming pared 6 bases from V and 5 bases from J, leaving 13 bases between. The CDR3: CASRNVQGTGELFF. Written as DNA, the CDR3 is TGTGCCAGCAGGAACGTCCAGGGAACCGGGGAGCTGTTTTTT.

The DNA of the CDR3 is TGTGCCAGCAGTTTAGACAGGGGATCTCGCGAGCAGTACTTC. Translation: CASSLDRGSREQYF. This chain joins TRBV27 and TRBJ2-7; 8 nucleotides agree with TRBD1. V dropped 2 bases and J dropped 6; count of bases not matched to a gene: 6. Germline CDR1 is MNHEY and CDR2 is SMNVEV (reference sequence). The CDR3 is 14 residues long.

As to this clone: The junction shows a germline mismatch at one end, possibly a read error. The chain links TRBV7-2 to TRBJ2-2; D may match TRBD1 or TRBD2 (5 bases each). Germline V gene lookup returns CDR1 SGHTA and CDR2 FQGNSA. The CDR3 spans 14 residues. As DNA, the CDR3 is TGTGCCAGCAGTCCCGGGACGAAAACCGGGGAGCTGTTTTTT. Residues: CASSPGTKTGELFF.

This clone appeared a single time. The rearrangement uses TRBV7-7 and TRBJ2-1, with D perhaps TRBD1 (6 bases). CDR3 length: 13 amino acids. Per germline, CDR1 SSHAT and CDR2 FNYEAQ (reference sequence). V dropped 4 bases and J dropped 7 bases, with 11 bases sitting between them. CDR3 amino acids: CASSYGQQNEQFF. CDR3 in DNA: TGTGCCAGCAGCTACGGACAGCAAAATGAGCAGTTCTTC.

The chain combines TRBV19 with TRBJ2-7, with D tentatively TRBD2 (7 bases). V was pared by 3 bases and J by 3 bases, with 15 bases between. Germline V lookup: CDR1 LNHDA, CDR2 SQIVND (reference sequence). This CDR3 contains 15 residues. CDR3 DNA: TGTGCCAGTAGTATTTGGTTCGGGGGGCTCTACGAGCAGTACTTC. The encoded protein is CASSIWFGGLYEQYF.

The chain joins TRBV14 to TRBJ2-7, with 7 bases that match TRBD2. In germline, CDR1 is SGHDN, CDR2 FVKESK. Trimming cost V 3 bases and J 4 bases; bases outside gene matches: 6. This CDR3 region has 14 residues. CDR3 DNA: TGTGCCAGCAGCCAGGGCGGGAGTGCTTACGAGCAGTACTTC. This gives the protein CASSQGGSAYEQYF.

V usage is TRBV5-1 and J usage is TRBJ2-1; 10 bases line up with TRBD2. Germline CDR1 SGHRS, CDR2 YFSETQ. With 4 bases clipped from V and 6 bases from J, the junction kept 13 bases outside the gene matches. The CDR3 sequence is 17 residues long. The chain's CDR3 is CASSPWWTSGAVNEQFF. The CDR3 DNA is TGCGCCAGCAGCCCGTGGTGGACTAGCGGAGCCGTCAATGAGCAGTTCTTC. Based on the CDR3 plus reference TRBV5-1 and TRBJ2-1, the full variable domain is KAGVTQTPRYLIKTRGQQVTLSCSPISGHRSVSWYQQTPGQGLQFLFEYFSETQRNKGNFPGRFSGRQFSNSRSEMNVSTLELGDSALYLCASSPWWTSGAVNEQFFGPGTRLTVL.

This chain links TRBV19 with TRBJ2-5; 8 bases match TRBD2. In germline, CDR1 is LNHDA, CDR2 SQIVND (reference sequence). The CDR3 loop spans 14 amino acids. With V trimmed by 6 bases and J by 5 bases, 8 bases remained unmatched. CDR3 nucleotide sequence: TGTGCCAGTAGGCTTAGCGGGATTCGCGAGACCCAGTACTTC. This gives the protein CASRLSGIRETQYF.

The CDR3: CASSLYRTSGRDDEQYF. The CDR3 DNA sequence: TGTGCCAGCAGTTTATACCGGACTAGCGGGAGGGACGACGAGCAGTACTTC. The rearrangement links TRBV28 to TRBJ2-7, with 15 bases matching TRBD2. The junction had 6 bases not matched to a gene; V was cut back by 1 base and J by 5 bases. Germline V gene lookup returns CDR1 MDHEN and CDR2 SYDVKM. The CDR3 spans 17 residues.

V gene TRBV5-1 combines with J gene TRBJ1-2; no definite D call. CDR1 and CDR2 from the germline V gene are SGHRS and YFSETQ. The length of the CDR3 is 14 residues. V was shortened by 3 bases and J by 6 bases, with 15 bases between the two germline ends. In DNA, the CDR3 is TGCGCCAGCAGCTCGAGAACGGCCGCGGATGGCTACACCTTC. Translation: CASSSRTAADGYTF.

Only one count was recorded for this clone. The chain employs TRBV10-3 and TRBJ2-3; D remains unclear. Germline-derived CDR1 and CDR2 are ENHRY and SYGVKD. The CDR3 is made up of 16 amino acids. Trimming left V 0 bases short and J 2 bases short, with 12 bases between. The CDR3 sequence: CAISESLGGFTDTQYF. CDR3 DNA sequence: TGTGCCATCAGTGAGTCATTAGGTGGCTTCACAGATACGCAGTATTTT.

CDR3 in DNA: TGTGCCAGCAGCATAGGGGGGTTGGACTACGAGCAGTACTTC. Encoded protein: CASSIGGLDYEQYF. The chain combines TRBV27 with TRBJ2-7; D is possibly TRBD1 or TRBD2 (6 bases each). V lost 6 bases, J lost 3 bases, and 15 bases lay in between. This CDR3 comprises 14 residues. Germline loops: CDR1 MNHEY, CDR2 SMNVEV (reference sequence).

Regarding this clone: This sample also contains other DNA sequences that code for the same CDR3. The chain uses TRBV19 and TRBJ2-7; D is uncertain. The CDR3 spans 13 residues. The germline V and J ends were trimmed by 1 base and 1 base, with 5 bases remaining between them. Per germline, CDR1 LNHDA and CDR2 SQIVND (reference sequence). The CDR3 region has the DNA TGTGCCAGTAGTATAGGGGGATCCTACGAGCAGTACTTC. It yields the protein CASSIGGSYEQYF.

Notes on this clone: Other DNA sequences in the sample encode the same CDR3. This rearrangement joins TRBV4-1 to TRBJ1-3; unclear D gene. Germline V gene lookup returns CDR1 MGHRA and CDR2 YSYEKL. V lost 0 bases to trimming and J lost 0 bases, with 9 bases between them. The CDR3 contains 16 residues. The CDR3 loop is CASSQDLTTSGNTIYF. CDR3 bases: TGCGCCAGCAGCCAAGATCTGACAACCTCTGGAAACACCATATATTTT.

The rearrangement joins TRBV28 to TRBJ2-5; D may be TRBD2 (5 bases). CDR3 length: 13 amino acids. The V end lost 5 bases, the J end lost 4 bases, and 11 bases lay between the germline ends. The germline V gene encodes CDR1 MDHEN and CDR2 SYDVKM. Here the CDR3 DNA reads TGTGCCAGCAGTCTACTAGTTCGAGAGACCCAGTACTTC. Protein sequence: CASSLLVRETQYF.

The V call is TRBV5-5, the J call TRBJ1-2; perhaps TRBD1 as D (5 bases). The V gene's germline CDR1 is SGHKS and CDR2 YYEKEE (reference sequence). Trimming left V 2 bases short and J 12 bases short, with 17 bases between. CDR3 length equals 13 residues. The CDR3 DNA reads TGTGCCAGCAGCTTATACCGGGACCCCGGCCACACCTTC. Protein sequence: CASSLYRDPGHTF.

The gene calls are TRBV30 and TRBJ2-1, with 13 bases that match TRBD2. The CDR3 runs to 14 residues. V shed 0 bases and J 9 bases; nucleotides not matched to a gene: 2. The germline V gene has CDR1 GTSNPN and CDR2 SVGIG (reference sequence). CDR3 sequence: CAWSVGLAGVEQFF. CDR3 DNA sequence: TGTGCCTGGAGTGTCGGACTAGCGGGAGTTGAGCAGTTCTTC.

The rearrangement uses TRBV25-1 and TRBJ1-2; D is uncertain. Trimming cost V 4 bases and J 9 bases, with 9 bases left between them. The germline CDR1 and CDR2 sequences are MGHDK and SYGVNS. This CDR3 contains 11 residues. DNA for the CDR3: TGTGCCAGCAGTGTTGGCAGGAGCTACACCTTC. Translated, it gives CASSVGRSYTF.